This T cell receptor (beta chain) originates from a study of sequential checkpoint blockade in melanoma. Regarding treatment: randomized to nivolumab then ipilimumab (arm A) or the reverse (arm B). Some clones are missing from TCRdb's copy, which holds only in-frame ones; the method was immunoSEQ multiplex PCR. The sample records 7,000 to 9,000 clones, about 20% being singletons. Germline CDR1 reads SGHNT; CDR2 reads YENEEA. There are 18 residues in the CDR3. With 5 bases removed from V and 0 bases from J, the gap between germline ends came to 17 bases. This clone was picked up a small number of times.

The sample consisted of tumor tissue (inferred from file names), taken from a patient given nivolumab and ipilimumab in sequence. The chain is built from TRBV11-3 and TRBJ1-6; D is undetermined. The sequence derives from a human donor with melanoma. CDR3 region: CASSRLSGFPSYNSPLHF. CDR3 in DNA: TGTGCCAGCAGCCGTCTTAGTGGCTTTCCCTCCTATAATTCACCCCTCCACTTT.